The source of this T cell receptor beta chain is a study of blood T cell repertoires in COVID-19. Study in general: Both acute and convalescent COVID-19 samples were obtained from the United States, Italy and Spain. In each case, the material was cDNA or gDNA derived from T cells, B-cell-depleted T cells, or PBMCs.

CDR3 length equals 13 residues. Germline CDR1 and CDR2: MDHEN and SYDVKM. V gave up 4 bases and J gave up 9 bases; unmatched junction bases: 7. TCRdb's table, derived via immunoSEQ multiplex PCR, lists solely in-frame clones and lacks some. This table has a few hundred thousand clones, about 90% appearing once. Ages ranged from about 18 to 100 years, with residence in 24 US areas. This TCR was recovered from a woman younger than 30 with acute COVID-19. The sample consisted of PBMCs or T cells enriched from blood (not recorded which). J is TRBJ2-5 and V is TRBV28; 8 positions match TRBD1. The CDR3 nucleotides are TGTGCCAGCAGTTGGACAGGGAAAGGGGCCCAGTACTTC. This encodes CASSWTGKGAQYF. The entire variable domain, with the rest obtained from reference TRBV28 and TRBJ2-5, is as follows: DVKVTQSSRYLVKRTGEKVFLECVQDMDHENMFWYRQDPGLGLRLIYFSYDVKMKEKGDIPEGYSVSREKKERFSLILESASTNQTSMYLCASSWTGKGAQYFGPGTRLLVL.